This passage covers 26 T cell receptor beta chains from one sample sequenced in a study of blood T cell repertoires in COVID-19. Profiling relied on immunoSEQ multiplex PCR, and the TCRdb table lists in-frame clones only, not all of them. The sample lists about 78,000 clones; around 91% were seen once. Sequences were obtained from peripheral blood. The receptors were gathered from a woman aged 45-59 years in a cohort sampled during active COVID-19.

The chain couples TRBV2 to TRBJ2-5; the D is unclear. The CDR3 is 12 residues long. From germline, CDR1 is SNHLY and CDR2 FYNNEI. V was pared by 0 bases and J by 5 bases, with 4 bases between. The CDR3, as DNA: TGTGCCAGCAGTGAAGCGGAGGAGACCCAGTACTTC. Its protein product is CASSEAEETQYF.

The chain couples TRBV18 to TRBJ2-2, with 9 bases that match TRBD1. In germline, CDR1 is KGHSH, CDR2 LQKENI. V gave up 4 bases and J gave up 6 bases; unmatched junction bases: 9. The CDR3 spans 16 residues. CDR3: CASSLQGQGRSGELFF. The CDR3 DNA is TGTGCCAGCTCACTGCAAGGACAGGGGAGGTCCGGGGAGCTGTTTTTT.

CDR3 sequence (DNA): TGTGCCAGCAGCGTAGTAAGCGGGAGTATGGATACGCAGTATTTT. It yields the protein CASSVVSGSMDTQYF. The chain couples TRBV9 to TRBJ2-3; 8 bases agree with TRBD2. CDR1 is SGDLS, CDR2 YYNGEE, per germline. This CDR3 contains 15 residues. V lost 0 bases, J lost 6 bases, and 6 bases stayed unmatched.

CDR3 DNA: TGTGCCTGGAGTTATAACACTGAAGCTTTCTTT. Its protein is CAWSYNTEAFF. J is TRBJ1-1 and V is TRBV30; no definite D call. The CDR3 runs 11 residues. V lost 2 bases, J lost 2 bases, and 3 bases lay in between. From germline, CDR1 is GTSNPN and CDR2 SVGIG (reference sequence).

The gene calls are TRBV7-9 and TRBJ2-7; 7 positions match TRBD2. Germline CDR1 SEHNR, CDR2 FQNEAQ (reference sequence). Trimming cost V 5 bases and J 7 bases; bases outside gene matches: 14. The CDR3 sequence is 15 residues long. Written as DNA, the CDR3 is TGTGCCAGCAGCCCCGGGGCGGGAGAAGGGTGGGAGCAGTACTTC. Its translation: CASSPGAGEGWEQYF. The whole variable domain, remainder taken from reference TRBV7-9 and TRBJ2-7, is DTGVSQNPRHKITKRGQNVTFRCDPISEHNRLYWYRQTLGQGPEFLTYFQNEAQLEKSRLLSDRFSAERPKGSFSTLEIQRTEQGDSAMYLCASSPGAGEGWEQYFGPGTRLTVT.

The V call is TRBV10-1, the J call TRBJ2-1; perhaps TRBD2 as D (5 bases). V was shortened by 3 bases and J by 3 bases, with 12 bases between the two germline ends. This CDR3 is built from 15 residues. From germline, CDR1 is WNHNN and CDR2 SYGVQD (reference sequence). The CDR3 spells CASSDNNGDYNEQFF. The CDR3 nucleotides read TGCGCCAGCAGTGATAACAACGGGGACTACAATGAGCAGTTCTTC.

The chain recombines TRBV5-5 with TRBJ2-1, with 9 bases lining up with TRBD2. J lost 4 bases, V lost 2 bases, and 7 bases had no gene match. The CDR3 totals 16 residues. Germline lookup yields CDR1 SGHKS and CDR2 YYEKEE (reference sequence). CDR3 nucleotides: TGTGCCAGCAGCTTTAGCGGGAGAAGCCTTTACAATGAGCAGTTCTTC. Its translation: CASSFSGRSLYNEQFF.

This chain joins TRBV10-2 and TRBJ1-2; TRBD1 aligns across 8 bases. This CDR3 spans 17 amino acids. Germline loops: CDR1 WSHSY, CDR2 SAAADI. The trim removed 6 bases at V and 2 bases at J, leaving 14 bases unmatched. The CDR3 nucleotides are TGCGCCAGCAGACCTACGAGGGCGGGACAGGAAAACTATGGCTACACCTTC. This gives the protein CASRPTRAGQENYGYTF.

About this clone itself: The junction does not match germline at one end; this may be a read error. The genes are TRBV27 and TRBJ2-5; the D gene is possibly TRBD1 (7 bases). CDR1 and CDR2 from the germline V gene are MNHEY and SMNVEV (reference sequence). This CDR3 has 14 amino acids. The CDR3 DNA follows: TGTGCCAGCGGTTTTGTTGCGGGACAGGAGACCCAGTACTTC. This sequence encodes CASGFVAGQETQYF.

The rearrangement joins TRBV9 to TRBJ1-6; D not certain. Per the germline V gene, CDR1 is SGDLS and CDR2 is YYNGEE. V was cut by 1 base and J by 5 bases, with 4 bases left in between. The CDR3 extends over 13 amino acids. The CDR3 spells CASSVTDNSPLHF. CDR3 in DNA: TGTGCCAGCAGCGTAACAGATAATTCACCCCTCCACTTT.

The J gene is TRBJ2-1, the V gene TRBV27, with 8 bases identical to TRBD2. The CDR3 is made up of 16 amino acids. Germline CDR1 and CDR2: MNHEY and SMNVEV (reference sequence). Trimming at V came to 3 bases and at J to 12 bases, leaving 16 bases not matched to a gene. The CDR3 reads CASSFGRAGGLIRQFF. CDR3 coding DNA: TGTGCCAGCAGTTTCGGCCGCGCGGGAGGCCTAATTAGGCAGTTCTTC.

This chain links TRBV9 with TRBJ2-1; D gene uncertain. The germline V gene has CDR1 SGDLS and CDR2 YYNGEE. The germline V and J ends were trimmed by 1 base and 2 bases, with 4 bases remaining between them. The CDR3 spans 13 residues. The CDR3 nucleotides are TGTGCCAGCAGCGTATCTCCCTACAATGAGCAGTTCTTC. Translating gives CASSVSPYNEQFF.

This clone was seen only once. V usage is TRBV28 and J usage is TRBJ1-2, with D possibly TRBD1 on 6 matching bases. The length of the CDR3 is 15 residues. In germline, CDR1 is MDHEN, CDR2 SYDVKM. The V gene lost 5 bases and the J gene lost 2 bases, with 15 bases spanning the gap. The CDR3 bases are TGTGCCAGCAGTCCCCACCGTGGACAGAACTATGGCTACACCTTC. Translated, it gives CASSPHRGQNYGYTF.

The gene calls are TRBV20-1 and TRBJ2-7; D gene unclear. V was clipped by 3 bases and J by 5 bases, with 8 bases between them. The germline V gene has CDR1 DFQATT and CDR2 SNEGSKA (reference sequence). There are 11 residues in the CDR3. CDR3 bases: TGCAGTGCTAGGAGTCAACACGAGCAGTACTTC. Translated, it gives CSARSQHEQYF.

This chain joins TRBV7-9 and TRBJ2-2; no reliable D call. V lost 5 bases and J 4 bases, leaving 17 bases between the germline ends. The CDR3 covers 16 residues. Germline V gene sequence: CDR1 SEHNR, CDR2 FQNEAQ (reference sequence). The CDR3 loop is CASSPDISFGTGELFF. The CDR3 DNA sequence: TGTGCCAGCAGCCCTGACATATCCTTCGGCACCGGGGAGCTGTTTTTT.

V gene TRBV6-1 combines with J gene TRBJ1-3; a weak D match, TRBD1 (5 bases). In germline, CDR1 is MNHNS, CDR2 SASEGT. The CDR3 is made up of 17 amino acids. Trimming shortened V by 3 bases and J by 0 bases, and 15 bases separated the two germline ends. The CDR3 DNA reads TGTGCCAGCAGTGAGACGCAAGGGGAACTCTCTGGAAACACCATATATTTT. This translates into CASSETQGELSGNTIYF.

CDR3 sequence: CASSLGTADYGYTF. CDR3 nucleotide sequence: TGTGCCAGCAGTTTAGGGACAGCAGACTATGGCTACACCTTC. The J gene is TRBJ1-2, the V gene TRBV28, with 7 bases identical to TRBD1. V lost 2 bases and J lost 3; bases outside the gene matches: 3. This CDR3 has 14 residues. From germline, CDR1 is MDHEN and CDR2 SYDVKM.

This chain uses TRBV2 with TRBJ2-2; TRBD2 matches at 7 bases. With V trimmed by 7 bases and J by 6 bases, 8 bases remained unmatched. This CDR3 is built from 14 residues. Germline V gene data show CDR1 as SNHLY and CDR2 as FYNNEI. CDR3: CASKAGLEAGELFF. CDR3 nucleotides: TGTGCCAGCAAGGCCGGACTAGAGGCCGGGGAGCTGTTTTTT.

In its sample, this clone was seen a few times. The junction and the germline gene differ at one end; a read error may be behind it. In nucleotides, the CDR3 is TGTGCCAGCAGCGCCGAAACAGGGGGCAAGCAGCCCCAGCATTTT. Amino acid sequence: CASSAETGGKQPQHF. V and J are TRBV7-9 and TRBJ1-5, with 9 bases matching TRBD1. The CDR3 totals 15 residues. Germline values: CDR1 SEHNR, CDR2 FQNEAQ (reference sequence).

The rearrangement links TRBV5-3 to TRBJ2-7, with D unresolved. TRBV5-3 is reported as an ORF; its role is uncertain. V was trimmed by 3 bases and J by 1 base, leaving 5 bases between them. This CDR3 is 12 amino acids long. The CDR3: CARSSQSYEQYF. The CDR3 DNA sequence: TGTGCCAGAAGCTCCCAATCCTACGAGCAGTACTTC.

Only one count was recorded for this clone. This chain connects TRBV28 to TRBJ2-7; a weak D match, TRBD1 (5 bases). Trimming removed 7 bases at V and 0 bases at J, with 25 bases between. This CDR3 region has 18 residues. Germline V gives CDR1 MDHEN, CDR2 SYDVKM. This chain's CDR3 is CASNSDSPNPFLSYEQYF. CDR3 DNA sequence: TGTGCCAGCAACTCAGACAGCCCTAATCCCTTCCTCTCCTACGAGCAGTACTTC. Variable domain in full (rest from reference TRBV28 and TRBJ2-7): DVKVTQSSRYLVKRTGEKVFLECVQDMDHENMFWYRQDPGLGLRLIYFSYDVKMKEKGDIPEGYSVSREKKERFSLILESASTNQTSMYLCASNSDSPNPFLSYEQYFGPGTRLTVT.

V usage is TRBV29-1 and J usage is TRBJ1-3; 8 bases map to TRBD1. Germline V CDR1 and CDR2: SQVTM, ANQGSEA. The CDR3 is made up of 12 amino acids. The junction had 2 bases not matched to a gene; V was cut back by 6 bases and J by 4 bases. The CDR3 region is CSVRGQGNTIYF. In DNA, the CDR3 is TGCAGCGTCAGGGGGCAAGGAAACACCATATATTTT.

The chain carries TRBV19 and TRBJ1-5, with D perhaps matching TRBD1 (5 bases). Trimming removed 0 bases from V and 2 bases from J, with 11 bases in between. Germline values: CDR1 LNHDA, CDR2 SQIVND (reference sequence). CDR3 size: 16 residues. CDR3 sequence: CASSIEGQTGNQPQHF. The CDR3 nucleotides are TGTGCCAGTAGTATAGAGGGGCAAACGGGCAATCAGCCCCAGCATTTT. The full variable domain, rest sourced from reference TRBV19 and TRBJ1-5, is DGGITQSPKYLFRKEGQNVTLSCEQNLNHDAMYWYRQDPGQGLRLIYYSQIVNDFQKGDIAEGYSVSREKKESFPLTVTSAQKNPTAFYLCASSIEGQTGNQPQHFGDGTRLSIL.

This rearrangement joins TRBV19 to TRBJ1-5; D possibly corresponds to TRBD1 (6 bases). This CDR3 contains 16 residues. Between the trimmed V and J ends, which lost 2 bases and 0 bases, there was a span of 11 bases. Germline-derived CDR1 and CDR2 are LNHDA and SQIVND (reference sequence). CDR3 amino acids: CASSIRDISSNQPQHF. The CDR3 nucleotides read TGTGCCAGTAGTATAAGGGACATATCTAGCAATCAGCCCCAGCATTTT.

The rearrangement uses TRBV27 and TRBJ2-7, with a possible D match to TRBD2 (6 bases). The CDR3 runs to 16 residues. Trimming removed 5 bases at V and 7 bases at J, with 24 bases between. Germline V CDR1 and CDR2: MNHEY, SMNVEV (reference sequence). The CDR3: CASSILDLGGVREQYF. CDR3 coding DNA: TGTGCCAGCAGTATTCTCGACCTCGGCGGGGTGAGGGAGCAGTACTTC.

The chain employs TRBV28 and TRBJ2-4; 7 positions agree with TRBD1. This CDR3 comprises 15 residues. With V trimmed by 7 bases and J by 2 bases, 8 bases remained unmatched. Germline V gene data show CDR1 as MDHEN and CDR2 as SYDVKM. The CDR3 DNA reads TGTGCCAGCATCTCTAAGGGGGCTACCAAAAACATTCAGTACTTC. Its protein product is CASISKGATKNIQYF.